This TCR beta chain was recovered during a study of T cells in Graves' hyperthyroidism and ophthalmopathy. In the study overall: Peripheral blood was secured at the point of initial diagnosis, before any treatment.

Study-level findings and limits: Appearing also in blood were most of the thyroid clonotypes expanded above 0.001. For ophthalmopathy, model prediction preceded onset by a median about six months.

The PBMCs studied were ones that came from about 10 ml fresh peripheral blood. RNA transcripts provided the source from which TCR beta CDR3 regions were amplified. Primed by the HTBI set, a first-round RT-PCR was run on the TCR CDR3. TCRdb itself ran the multiplex PCR reads through MiXCR, one entry per CDR3 protein. The data contain 490,000 or so distinct CDR3 sequences, about 16% of them seen just once; the ten biggest clones take up roughly 29%. This clonotype showed up just a few times. Its antigen remains unidentified. The sequence was collected from a woman aged 25-40 years with Graves' ophthalmopathy. Material: blood.

This CDR3 is CASSETTFEQYF. Written as DNA, the CDR3 is TGCGCCAGCAGTGAGACTACTTTCGAGCAGTACTTC. This chain joins TRBV10-1 and TRBJ2-7; D gene uncertain. Germline V gives CDR1 WNHNN, CDR2 SYGVQD (reference sequence). The CDR3 length is 12 residues. Trimming cost V 2 bases and J 6 bases, with 8 bases left between them.